Below are 25 T cell receptor beta chains sequenced from a single sample in a study of blood T cell repertoires in COVID-19. The data were produced by immunoSEQ multiplex PCR, yet TCRdb's version contains in-frame clones alone and is incomplete. The data contain approximately 300,000 clones, roughly 90% of them singletons. The sample consisted of peripheral blood. Receptors were obtained from a man between 18 and 29 years old who had recovered from COVID-19.

This chain uses TRBV6-5 with TRBJ1-2; a weak D match, TRBD1 (5 bases). This CDR3 has 13 residues. The V and J ends lost 2 bases and 8 bases respectively, with 12 bases between them. Germline loops: CDR1 MNHEY, CDR2 SVGAGI. Here the CDR3 reads CASSYTGVAGYTF. As DNA, the CDR3 is TGTGCCAGCAGTTACACGGGGGTTGCCGGCTACACCTTC.

The chain is built from TRBV7-8 and TRBJ2-7; TRBD1 aligns across 8 bases. The germline V gene has CDR1 SGHVS and CDR2 FQNEAQ. CDR3 size: 16 residues. V dropped 2 bases and J dropped 5; count of bases not matched to a gene: 11. The CDR3 DNA reads TGTGCCAGCAGCTTACACCCCGGACAGGGAGCCGACGAGCAGTACTTC. It codes for CASSLHPGQGADEQYF.

The chain employs TRBV15 and TRBJ2-5, with 9 nucleotides matching TRBD1. J gave up 2 bases and V 1 base, and 14 bases lay outside the gene matches. The CDR3 has 19 amino acids. Looked up from germline, CDR1 is LNHNV and CDR2 is YYDKDF (reference sequence). The DNA of the CDR3 is TGTGCCACCAGCAGAGGGGCGGGACAGGGAGGCTTCCAACAAGAGACCCAGTACTTC. Translating gives CATSRGAGQGGFQQETQYF.

The CDR3 DNA sequence: TGTGCCTGGATCGGCATGGGGGGATCTGAGTTCGGCTACACCTTC. Its translation is CAWIGMGGSEFGYTF. The chain carries TRBV30 and TRBJ1-2; D is perhaps TRBD1 (5 bases). The V end lost 4 bases, the J end lost 8 bases, and 23 bases lay between the germline ends. The CDR3 loop spans 15 amino acids. Germline assignment: CDR1 GTSNPN and CDR2 SVGIG (reference sequence).

This chain joins TRBV27 and TRBJ1-1; 9 bases are a match to TRBD1. V trimming: 7 bases; J trimming: 1 base; junction bases outside the gene matches: 19. Germline CDR1 and CDR2: MNHEY and SMNVEV (reference sequence). The CDR3 is made up of 19 amino acids. The CDR3 protein is CASIPGTGFFQEPNTEAFF. The CDR3, as DNA: TGTGCCAGCATCCCCGGGACAGGGTTTTTTCAGGAGCCGAACACTGAAGCTTTCTTT.

The rearrangement links TRBV2 to TRBJ1-1, with TRBD1 matching 7 bases. Germline CDR1 SNHLY, CDR2 FYNNEI. J lost 3 bases, V lost 6 bases, and 4 bases had no gene match. The CDR3 has 13 amino acids. In DNA form, the CDR3 reads TGTGCCAGCAGCGGGACAGAACACACTGAAGCTTTCTTT. Protein product: CASSGTEHTEAFF.

In its sample, this clone was seen once. The chain joins TRBV9 to TRBJ1-2; 10 bases map to TRBD1. Trimming cost V 3 bases and J 3 bases; bases outside gene matches: 2. There are 14 residues in the CDR3. CDR1 and CDR2 (germline): SGDLS, YYNGEE. CDR3 DNA sequence: TGTGCCAGCAGCGAAGGGACAGGGGACTATGGCTACACCTTC. Its translation: CASSEGTGDYGYTF.

The chain employs TRBV4-1 and TRBJ2-2, with 11 bases lining up with TRBD1. Germline CDR1 and CDR2: MGHRA and YSYEKL. V lost 0 bases, J lost 8 bases, and 5 bases stayed unmatched. The CDR3 covers 16 residues. This CDR3 is CASSQEGTGGSGELFF. The CDR3 region has the DNA TGCGCCAGCAGCCAAGAGGGGACAGGGGGGTCTGGGGAGCTGTTTTTT.

The rearrangement links TRBV29-1 to TRBJ2-2; 7 bases are shared with TRBD2. Germline assignment: CDR1 SQVTM and CDR2 ANQGSEA. The junction had 7 bases not matched to a gene; V was cut back by 7 bases and J by 8 bases. This CDR3 is built from 12 residues. The CDR3: CSGRRERGELFF. The CDR3 region has the DNA TGCAGCGGGAGGCGGGAGAGGGGGGAGCTGTTTTTT.

The chain carries TRBV19 and TRBJ1-1; no firm D call. V lost 3 bases, J lost 3 bases, and 17 bases lay in between. Germline V gene sequence: CDR1 LNHDA, CDR2 SQIVND (reference sequence). CDR3 size: 16 residues. CDR3 sequence reads: CASSIMVGGRDTEAFF. CDR3 coding DNA: TGTGCCAGTAGTATTATGGTAGGAGGTAGGGACACTGAAGCTTTCTTT.

About this clone: Other DNA sequences in this sample translate to the same CDR3. The chain joins TRBV5-4 to TRBJ2-5; 8 positions match TRBD1. This CDR3 has 14 amino acids. V gave up 0 bases and J gave up 5 bases; unmatched junction bases: 3. Germline V CDR1 and CDR2: SGHNT, YYREEE (reference sequence). The DNA for the CDR3 is TGTGCCAGCAGCTTGGCAGGGGGCAGGGAGACCCAGTACTTC. Its translation: CASSLAGGRETQYF.

This chain joins TRBV3-1 (or the pseudogene TRBV3-2) and TRBJ2-5; the D is unclear. V was cut by 1 base and J by 5 bases, with 14 bases left in between. This CDR3 contains 15 residues. CDR1 is LGHDT, CDR2 YNNKEL, per germline (reference sequence). CDR3 sequence: CASSQGSWSAETQYF. The CDR3 coding sequence is TGTGCCAGCAGCCAAGGCTCTTGGAGCGCCGAGACCCAGTACTTC.

The chain has TRBV7-9 and TRBJ2-3; 15 positions agree with TRBD2. With V trimmed by 3 bases and J by 0 bases, 7 bases remained unmatched. Germline V CDR1 and CDR2: SEHNR, FQNEAQ (reference sequence). The CDR3 extends over 19 amino acids. The CDR3 here is CASSLGLAGGGDSTDTQYF. DNA of the CDR3: TGTGCCAGCAGCTTGGGACTAGCGGGAGGAGGGGATAGCACAGATACGCAGTATTTT.

V and J are TRBV6-5 and TRBJ1-1, with D possibly TRBD1 on 5 matching bases. The CDR3 is 16 amino acids. Germline V CDR1 and CDR2: MNHEY, SVGAGI. The germline V and J ends were trimmed by 2 bases and 1 base, with 14 bases remaining between them. In nucleotides, the CDR3 is TGTGCCAGCAGTTACCCGTCGGGTACAGGGAACACTGAAGCTTTCTTT. As protein: CASSYPSGTGNTEAFF.

This chain joins TRBV5-1 and TRBJ2-7; D might be TRBD2 (5 bases). The CDR3 totals 14 residues. Germline CDR1 is SGHRS and CDR2 is YFSETQ. V gave up 6 bases and J gave up 0 bases, with 13 bases separating them. CDR3 in DNA: TGCGCCAGCACCCCGGAGGTTTCCTCCTACGAGCAGTACTTC. It specifies CASTPEVSSYEQYF.

With regard to this clone: The junction departs from the called germline gene at one end, perhaps through a read error. The V and J genes are TRBV3-1 (or the pseudogene TRBV3-2) and TRBJ2-3; 13 positions agree with TRBD2. Germline V lookup: CDR1 LGHDT, CDR2 YNNKEL (reference sequence). This CDR3 region has 16 residues. The DNA for the CDR3 is TGTGCCAGCAGCCCTAGGACTAGCGGGGGTACAGGTACGCAGTATTTT. Its protein is CASSPRTSGGTGTQYF.

This clone occurred once. This sequence joins TRBV6-5 and TRBJ2-4; 10 bases agree with TRBD2. The V gene end was trimmed by 2 bases and the J gene end by 2 bases; junction bases not matched to a gene: 3. The germline V gene has CDR1 MNHEY and CDR2 SVGAGI. The CDR3 loop spans 16 amino acids. Here the CDR3 reads CASSYGAGGPKNIQYF. The CDR3 coding sequence is TGTGCCAGCAGTTACGGAGCGGGAGGGCCCAAAAACATTCAGTACTTC.

This chain uses TRBV5-1 with TRBJ2-5; TRBD2 aligns across 7 bases. Germline trimming cut 1 base from V and 5 bases from J; bases unmatched to any gene: 8. CDR3 size: 15 residues. Germline-derived CDR1 and CDR2 are SGHRS and YFSETQ. The CDR3 spells CASSLTAGVEETQYF. CDR3 nucleotides: TGCGCCAGCAGCTTGACCGCGGGAGTCGAGGAGACCCAGTACTTC. The full variable domain, with the rest looked up from reference TRBV5-1 and TRBJ2-5, is KAGVTQTPRYLIKTRGQQVTLSCSPISGHRSVSWYQQTPGQGLQFLFEYFSETQRNKGNFPGRFSGRQFSNSRSEMNVSTLELGDSALYLCASSLTAGVEETQYFGPGTRLLVL.

The V and J genes are TRBV7-8 and TRBJ2-7, with D unclear. The germline V gene has CDR1 SGHVS and CDR2 FQNEAQ. V gave up 5 bases and J gave up 0 bases, with 11 bases separating them. This CDR3 contains 14 residues. CDR3 sequence: CASSLSRSSYEQYF. Here the CDR3 DNA reads TGTGCCAGCAGCCTCTCGAGGAGCTCCTACGAGCAGTACTTC.

This rearrangement joins TRBV7-9 to TRBJ2-5, with D possibly matching TRBD2 (5 bases). CDR3 length equals 15 residues. Germline assignment: CDR1 SEHNR and CDR2 FQNEAQ (reference sequence). Trimming left V 1 base short and J 3 bases short, with 12 bases between. The CDR3 sequence: CASSLVRTGKETQYF. The CDR3 DNA is TGTGCCAGCAGCTTAGTTAGGACTGGCAAAGAGACCCAGTACTTC.

V is TRBV27 and J is TRBJ2-7; 10 bases align to TRBD2. The CDR3 runs 14 residues. The ends lost 5 bases at V and 7 bases at J; junction bases unmatched: 8. Germline V gene data show CDR1 as MNHEY and CDR2 as SMNVEV (reference sequence). The CDR3 region has the DNA TGTGCCAGCAGTACTTTAGCGGGAGGCTGGGAGCAGTACTTC. It specifies CASSTLAGGWEQYF.

The chain links TRBV3-1 (or the pseudogene TRBV3-2) to TRBJ1-1; D is uncertain. The V gene lost 2 bases and the J gene lost 1 base, with 8 bases spanning the gap. CDR1 LGHDT and CDR2 YNNKEL come from the germline V gene (reference sequence). This CDR3 spans 14 amino acids. CDR3 DNA sequence: TGTGCCAGCAGCCAACAGAGACAGAACACTGAAGCTTTCTTT. Translated, it gives CASSQQRQNTEAFF.

V gene TRBV4-1 combines with J gene TRBJ2-1; TRBD1 agrees at 7 bases. Germline values: CDR1 MGHRA, CDR2 YSYEKL. The CDR3 covers 13 residues. The V and J ends lost 4 bases and 4 bases, in that order; junction bases with no gene match: 1. CDR3 amino acids: CASSLGQYNEQFF. The CDR3 nucleotides are TGCGCCAGCAGCCTGGGACAGTACAATGAGCAGTTCTTC.

V gene TRBV6-2 or TRBV6-3 combines with J gene TRBJ1-1; D gene uncertain. V lost 3 bases and J lost 5, with 13 bases in between. Per the germline V gene, CDR1 is MNHEY and CDR2 is SVGEGT. The CDR3 covers 14 residues. CDR3 residues: CASSYSGVGTEAFF. For the CDR3, the DNA is TGTGCCAGCAGTTATAGCGGGGTGGGAACTGAAGCTTTCTTT.

This clone was detected only a few times. V is TRBV7-3 and J is TRBJ2-1, with D tentatively TRBD2 (5 bases). The CDR3 length is 14 residues. The V gene lost 3 bases and the J gene lost 6 bases, with 12 bases spanning the gap. Germline CDR1 and CDR2: SGHTA and FQGTGA. As DNA, the CDR3 is TGTGCCAGCAGCTTGGACTGGGCCGGCAATGAGCAGTTCTTC. Translating it yields CASSLDWAGNEQFF.